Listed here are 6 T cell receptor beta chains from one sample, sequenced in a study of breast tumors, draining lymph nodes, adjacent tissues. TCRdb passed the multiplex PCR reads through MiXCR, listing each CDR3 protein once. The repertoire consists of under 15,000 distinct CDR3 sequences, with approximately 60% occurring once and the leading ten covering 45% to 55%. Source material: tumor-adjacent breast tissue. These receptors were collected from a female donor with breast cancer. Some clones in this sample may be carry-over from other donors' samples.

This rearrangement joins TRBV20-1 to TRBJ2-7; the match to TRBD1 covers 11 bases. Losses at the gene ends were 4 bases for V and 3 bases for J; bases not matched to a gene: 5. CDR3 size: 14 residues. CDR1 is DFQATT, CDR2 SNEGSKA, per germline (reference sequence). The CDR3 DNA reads TGCAGTGCTATAAGGGACAGGGGGATCTACGAGCAGTACTTC. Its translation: CSAIRDRGIYEQYF.

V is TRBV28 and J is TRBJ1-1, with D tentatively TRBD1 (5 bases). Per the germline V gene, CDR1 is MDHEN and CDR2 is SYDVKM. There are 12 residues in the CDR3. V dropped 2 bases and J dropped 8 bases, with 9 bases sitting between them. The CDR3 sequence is CASSLGHREAFF. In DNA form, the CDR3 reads TGTGCCAGCAGTTTAGGCCACAGGGAAGCTTTCTTT.

The CDR3 DNA is TGCGCCAGCAGCTTGGGTAAGAGCGAGCAGTACTTC. Protein: CASSLGKSEQYF. V and J are TRBV5-1 and TRBJ2-7; no reliable D call. The CDR3 consists of 12 residues. Germline CDR1 reads SGHRS; CDR2 reads YFSETQ. The V end lost 0 bases, the J end lost 6 bases, and 7 bases lay between the germline ends.

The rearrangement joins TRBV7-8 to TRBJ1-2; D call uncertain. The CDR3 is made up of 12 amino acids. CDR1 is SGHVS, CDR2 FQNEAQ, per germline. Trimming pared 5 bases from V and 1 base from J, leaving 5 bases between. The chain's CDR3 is CASSLDNYGYTF. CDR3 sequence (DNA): TGTGCCAGCAGCCTGGATAACTATGGCTACACCTTC.

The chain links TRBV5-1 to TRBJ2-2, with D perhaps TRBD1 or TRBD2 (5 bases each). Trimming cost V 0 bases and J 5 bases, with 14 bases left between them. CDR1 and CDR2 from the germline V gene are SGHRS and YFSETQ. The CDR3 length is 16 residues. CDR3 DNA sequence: TGCGCCAGCAGCTTGGTCGGGACGGCAAGGACCGGGGAGCTGTTTTTT. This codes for CASSLVGTARTGELFF.

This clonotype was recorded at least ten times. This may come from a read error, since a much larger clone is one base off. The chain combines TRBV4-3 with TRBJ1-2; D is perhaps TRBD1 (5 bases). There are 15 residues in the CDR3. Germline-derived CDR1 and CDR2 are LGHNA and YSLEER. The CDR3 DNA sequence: TGCGCCAACAGCGACGCCGGGCAGGGCTTCGGTGGCTACACCTTC. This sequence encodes CANSDAGQGFGGYTF.